Below, 24 T cell receptor beta chains from the same sample are listed, as sequenced in a study of identical twins. Each CDR3 protein gets one entry after TCRdb re-called the 5' RACE reads with MiXCR. The sample has about 570,000 distinct CDR3 sequences, around a tenth seen once. These sequences were also reported in another study, on yellow fever vaccine responses in identical twins.

Specimen: PBMCs. The receptors originated from a woman aged 18-30 years in good health.

This clonotype was detected a few times. The rearrangement links TRBV29-1 to TRBJ2-1, with D maybe TRBD1 (6 bases). This CDR3 comprises 14 residues. Trimming removed 3 bases at V and 4 bases at J, with 13 bases between. Looked up from germline, CDR1 is SQVTM and CDR2 is ANQGSEA. CDR3 bases: TGCAGCGTTGATCAGGGGAGCAGATACAATGAGCAGTTCTTC. It codes for CSVDQGSRYNEQFF.

The rearrangement joins TRBV27 to TRBJ2-3; D uncertain. The CDR3 has 16 amino acids. V lost 2 bases, J lost 3 bases, and 15 bases lay in between. Germline V gene lookup returns CDR1 MNHEY and CDR2 SMNVEV (reference sequence). CDR3 nucleotides: TGTGCCAGCAGTTTACCCACCCACCGACTGACAGATACGCAGTATTTT. It codes for CASSLPTHRLTDTQYF.

A few counts support this clonotype. The V call is TRBV6-2 or TRBV6-3, the J call TRBJ2-2; unclear D gene. The CDR3 is made up of 12 amino acids. V was pared by 8 bases and J by 1 base, with 5 bases between. CDR1 MNHEY and CDR2 SVGEGT come from the germline V gene. CDR3 in amino acids: CASQLNTGELFF. The CDR3 nucleotides read TGTGCCAGCCAATTGAACACCGGGGAGCTGTTTTTT.

The chain couples TRBV13 to TRBJ2-7, with TRBD1 identical over 7 bases. J lost 1 base, V lost 0 bases, and 6 bases had no gene match. Germline V gives CDR1 PRHDT, CDR2 FYEKMQ (reference sequence). The CDR3 is made up of 16 amino acids. The CDR3 DNA sequence: TGTGCCAGCAGCTTAGGGTCGGGACAGATATCCTACGAGCAGTACTTC. This translates into CASSLGSGQISYEQYF.

This clonotype occurred a few times. This chain uses TRBV7-9 with TRBJ2-7; 7 positions match TRBD1. The CDR3 contains 14 residues. Trimming removed 5 bases from V and 6 bases from J; junction bases left unmatched: 10. CDR1 is SEHNR and CDR2 is FQNEAQ in the germline V gene (reference sequence). The chain's CDR3 is CASSTRQGLGEQYF. The CDR3 region has the DNA TGTGCCAGCAGCACCCGACAGGGCTTGGGCGAGCAGTACTTC.

This clonotype was counted between two and nine times. This chain joins TRBV30 and TRBJ1-3; 7 bases agree with TRBD1. The junction had 4 bases not matched to a gene; V was cut back by 2 bases and J by 0 bases. This CDR3 is built from 15 residues. CDR1 is GTSNPN, CDR2 SVGIG, per germline (reference sequence). The CDR3 is CAWSTGTVSGNTIYF. Written as DNA, the CDR3 is TGTGCCTGGAGTACCGGGACAGTCTCTGGAAACACCATATATTTT.

J is TRBJ2-7 and V is TRBV5-6; no clear D. Trimming removed 1 base at V and 7 bases at J, with 9 bases between. Germline V gives CDR1 SGHDT, CDR2 YYEEEE. The CDR3 has 12 residues. In DNA form, the CDR3 reads TGTGCCAGCAGCTTGAATGAGAGGGAGCAGTACTTC. Amino acid sequence: CASSLNEREQYF.

This clonotype was observed a few times. The CDR3: CSVPLASRQETQYF. Written as DNA, the CDR3 is TGCAGCGTCCCGTTGGCTAGCCGGCAAGAGACCCAGTACTTC. The chain combines TRBV29-1 with TRBJ2-5, with D perhaps TRBD2 (5 bases). This CDR3 is built from 14 residues. The germline CDR1 and CDR2 sequences are SQVTM and ANQGSEA. V was clipped by 6 bases and J by 2 bases, with 16 bases between them.

This clonotype was seen repeatedly, ten times or more. This chain uses TRBV7-8 with TRBJ2-5, with D perhaps TRBD2 (6 bases). This CDR3 has 13 amino acids. Germline V gene data show CDR1 as SGHVS and CDR2 as FQNEAQ. V lost 4 bases to trimming and J lost 3 bases, with 9 bases between them. Here the CDR3 reads CASSSEREETQYF. The CDR3 region has the DNA TGTGCCAGCAGCTCGGAGCGGGAAGAGACCCAGTACTTC.

This clonotype was detected a few times. The chain couples TRBV12-3 or TRBV12-4 to TRBJ2-5; D is perhaps TRBD2 (6 bases). Trimming pared 4 bases from V and 5 bases from J, leaving 23 bases between. This CDR3 has 17 amino acids. The CDR3 coding sequence is TGTGCCAGCAGTTCTGCGACCATGGTGGGCGGAGGGGAGACCCAGTACTTC. Translating gives CASSSATMVGGGETQYF.

This clonotype occurred many times. The gene calls are TRBV6-4 and TRBJ2-7; 15 bases align to TRBD2. With 8 bases clipped from V and 0 bases from J, the junction kept 5 bases outside the gene matches. The CDR3 loop spans 16 amino acids. From germline, CDR1 is MRHNA and CDR2 SNTAGT. CDR3 sequence: CASAGTSGRRSYEQYF. The CDR3 DNA reads TGTGCCAGCGCCGGGACTAGCGGGAGGCGCTCCTACGAGCAGTACTTC.

The sample holds a few counts of this clonotype. The genes are TRBV27 and TRBJ1-1; 8 bases fit TRBD1. Looked up from germline, CDR1 is MNHEY and CDR2 is SMNVEV (reference sequence). V gave up 1 base and J gave up 3 bases; unmatched junction bases: 10. The CDR3 spans 17 residues. CDR3 nucleotide sequence: TGTGCCAGCAGTTTATATAGGGGACAGGACATGGACACTGAAGCTTTCTTT. This sequence encodes CASSLYRGQDMDTEAFF.

This clonotype was counted between two and nine times. V is TRBV4-3 and J is TRBJ2-7; 8 nucleotides align to TRBD2. Germline CDR1 is LGHNA and CDR2 is YSLEER. J was trimmed by 3 bases and V by 4 bases; bases with no gene match: 8. CDR3 length: 15 amino acids. CDR3 DNA sequence: TGCGCCAGCAGCCCGAATAGCGGGGCCTTCTACGAGCAGTACTTC. It translates to CASSPNSGAFYEQYF.

The J gene is TRBJ2-7, the V gene TRBV7-2; 9 bases agree with TRBD2. V lost 2 bases to trimming and J lost 1 base; unmatched junction nucleotides: 6. The germline gives CDR1 SGHTA, CDR2 FQGNSA. The CDR3 spans 16 residues. The CDR3 nucleotides read TGTGCCAGCAGCTTACTTCCTAGCGGGGTGTCCTACGAGCAGTACTTC. The encoded protein is CASSLLPSGVSYEQYF. Supplemented by reference TRBV7-2 and TRBJ2-7, the full variable domain reads GAGVSQSPSNKVTEKGKDVELRCDPISGHTALYWYRQSLGQGLEFLIYFQGNSAPDKSGLPSDRFSAERTGGSVSTLTIQRTQQEDSAVYLCASSLLPSGVSYEQYFGPGTRLTVT.

The chain uses TRBV20-1 and TRBJ2-1; 8 bases map to TRBD2. CDR1 is DFQATT, CDR2 SNEGSKA, per germline (reference sequence). The CDR3 has 13 residues. In DNA form, the CDR3 reads TGCAGCACCGCCGGGACTAGTATTAATGAGCAGTTCTTC. This gives the protein CSTAGTSINEQFF.

This rearrangement joins TRBV20-1 to TRBJ2-1, with D hard to call. Germline V gives CDR1 DFQATT, CDR2 SNEGSKA (reference sequence). The CDR3 extends over 15 amino acids. Between the trimmed V and J ends, which lost 0 bases and 7 bases, there was a span of 16 bases. The CDR3 DNA follows: TGCAGTGCTAGAGATTTGCCCCAGAGACTGAATGAGCAGTTCTTC. The encoded protein is CSARDLPQRLNEQFF.

In this sample, this clonotype turned up a few times. Written as DNA, the CDR3 is TGTGCCAGCAGCACAGGGACTAGCGGGAGAAGACAACTAGACACCGGGGAGCTGTTTTTT. It yields the protein CASSTGTSGRRQLDTGELFF. V and J are TRBV11-1 and TRBJ2-2, with 14 bases identical to TRBD2. V trimming: 5 bases; J trimming: 3 bases; junction bases outside the gene matches: 14. The CDR3 totals 20 residues. CDR1 is SGHAT, CDR2 FQDESV, per germline (reference sequence).

There are a few counts of this clonotype. The rearrangement links TRBV6-1 to TRBJ2-5; no clear D gene. V lost 7 bases and J 7 bases, leaving 22 bases between the germline ends. The germline V gene encodes CDR1 MNHNS and CDR2 SASEGT. This CDR3 is built from 15 residues. CDR3 amino acids: CASTPTQASYGTQYF. CDR3 sequence (DNA): TGTGCCAGCACCCCTACTCAGGCTAGTTATGGGACCCAGTACTTC.

The table lists this clonotype with many counts. This chain uses TRBV5-1 with TRBJ2-5; no clear D. The CDR3 is made up of 14 amino acids. With 0 bases removed from V and 1 base from J, the gap between germline ends came to 7 bases. Germline CDR1 and CDR2: SGHRS and YFSETQ. The CDR3 region is CASSLGHRQETQYF. CDR3 DNA sequence: TGCGCCAGCAGCTTGGGACACCGCCAAGAGACCCAGTACTTC.

V is TRBV2 and J is TRBJ2-1, with 11 bases fitting TRBD2. Trimming took 6 bases from V and 6 from J; bases not matched to a gene: 7. The CDR3 consists of 15 residues. Looked up from germline, CDR1 is SNHLY and CDR2 is FYNNEI. The chain's CDR3 is CASRDVSGRANEQFF. The CDR3 nucleotides read TGTGCCAGCAGAGATGTTAGCGGGAGGGCCAATGAGCAGTTCTTC.

This clonotype was detected only a few times. The chain carries TRBV6-2 or TRBV6-3 and TRBJ2-7; TRBD2 agrees at 7 bases. Per germline, CDR1 MNHEY and CDR2 SVGEGT. The CDR3 consists of 14 residues. V shed 5 bases, J shed 7 bases, and the junction held 11 bases outside the gene matches. This CDR3 is CASSLAVGTPEQYF. Here the CDR3 DNA reads TGTGCCAGCAGTCTAGCGGTTGGGACTCCTGAGCAGTACTTC.

In this sample, this clonotype turned up a few times. This chain connects TRBV5-1 to TRBJ2-3, with D possibly being TRBD2 (5 bases). CDR3 length: 14 residues. CDR1 and CDR2 (germline): SGHRS, YFSETQ. V was shortened by 4 bases and J by 1 base, with 10 bases between the two germline ends. The chain's CDR3 is CASSTVGGTDTQYF. The CDR3 DNA is TGCGCCAGCAGCACCGTGGGAGGCACAGATACGCAGTATTTT.

This clonotype was picked up a small number of times. V gene TRBV5-1 combines with J gene TRBJ2-7; 7 bases are a match to TRBD2. This CDR3 comprises 14 residues. Trimming cost V 4 bases and J 3 bases; bases outside gene matches: 7. Germline V gives CDR1 SGHRS, CDR2 YFSETQ. The CDR3 loop is CASSAGLPNYEQYF. In nucleotides, the CDR3 is TGCGCCAGCAGCGCGGGACTACCCAACTACGAGCAGTACTTC.

The genes are TRBV6-1 and TRBJ2-5; D may be TRBD1 (6 bases). Trimming removed 3 bases from V and 5 bases from J, with 16 bases in between. This CDR3 is 15 amino acids long. Germline CDR1 and CDR2: MNHNS and SASEGT. CDR3 region: CASSETRTGFETQYF. CDR3 DNA sequence: TGTGCCAGCAGTGAGACCCGTACAGGGTTTGAGACCCAGTACTTC.